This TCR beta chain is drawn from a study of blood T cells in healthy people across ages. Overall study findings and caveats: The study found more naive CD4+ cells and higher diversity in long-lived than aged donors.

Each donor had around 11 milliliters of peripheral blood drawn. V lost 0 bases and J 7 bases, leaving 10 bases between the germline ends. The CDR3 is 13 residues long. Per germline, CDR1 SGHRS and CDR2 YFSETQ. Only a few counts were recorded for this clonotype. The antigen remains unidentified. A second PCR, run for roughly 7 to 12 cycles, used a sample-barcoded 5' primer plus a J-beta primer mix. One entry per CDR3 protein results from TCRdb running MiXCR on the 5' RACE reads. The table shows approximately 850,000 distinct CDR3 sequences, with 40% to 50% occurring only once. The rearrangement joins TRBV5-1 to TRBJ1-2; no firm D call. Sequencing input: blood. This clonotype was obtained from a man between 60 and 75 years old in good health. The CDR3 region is CASSLDGILGYTF. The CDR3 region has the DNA TGCGCCAGCAGCTTGGATGGAATCCTTGGCTACACCTTC.